This T cell receptor (beta chain) comes out of a study of cytotoxic CD8 clonotypes in ibrutinib-treated CLL. Data came from immunoSEQ multiplex PCR; TCRdb stores just in-frame clones and leaves some out. The table shows fewer than 400,000 clones, with 67% occurring only once. The length of the CDR3 is 15 residues. Germline assignment: CDR1 LGHNA and CDR2 YNFKEQ. V was pared by 0 bases and J by 6 bases, with 6 bases of the junction left unmatched. Sequenced here: PBMCs, sampled after 36 months of ibrutinib treatment. The chain is built from TRBV4-2 and TRBJ2-3, with TRBD2 identical over 7 bases. The TCR was taken from a human donor with chronic lymphocytic leukemia. CDR3 DNA sequence: TGTGCCAGCAGCCAAGATCGCGGGGGAGAGGATACGCAGTATTTT. Translated: CASSQDRGGEDTQYF.